The 26 T cell receptor beta chains below come from one sample, sequenced in a study of shared clonotypes between healthy human individuals. Only in-frame clones appear in the TCRdb table, and some are missing; sequencing was by immunoSEQ multiplex PCR. The sample includes about 470,000 clones, roughly 80% seen only once; the top ten take about 13%. Sequencing was performed on PBMCs. These receptors all stem from a woman aged 40-49 years in good health. Some clones in this sample may be carry-over from other donors' samples.

The chain links TRBV7-9 to TRBJ2-4; D not resolved. Germline CDR1 and CDR2: SEHNR and FQNEAQ (reference sequence). The CDR3 length is 15 residues. Trimming stripped 3 bases from V and 12 bases from J, with 21 bases between. The CDR3: CASSLGRLGPTSQYF. CDR3 sequence (DNA): TGTGCCAGCAGCTTGGGAAGGCTTGGACCGACCTCTCAGTACTTC.

V and J are TRBV28 and TRBJ2-2; D is uncertain. This CDR3 comprises 14 residues. V lost 7 bases, J lost 9 bases, and 18 bases lay in between. Germline-derived CDR1 and CDR2 are MDHEN and SYDVKM. CDR3 DNA sequence: TGTGCCAGCAAACCCCCCGAGGCCCGCCGGGAGCTGTTTTTT. Its protein product is CASKPPEARRELFF.

The chain uses TRBV7-3 and TRBJ2-1, with D possibly being TRBD2 (6 bases). Germline CDR1 is SGHTA and CDR2 is FQGTGA. Trimming shortened V by 5 bases and J by 4 bases, and 15 bases separated the two germline ends. CDR3 size: 15 residues. The CDR3 region has the DNA TGTGCCAGCAGCCCCGGGGGAGGAGGATACAATGAGCAGTTCTTC. Its translation: CASSPGGGGYNEQFF.

The rearrangement links TRBV9 to TRBJ2-3; unclear D gene. V was cut by 0 bases and J by 1 base, with 6 bases left in between. Germline V gene lookup returns CDR1 SGDLS and CDR2 YYNGEE. The CDR3 length is 14 residues. CDR3 in amino acids: CASSVDLRTDTQYF. The CDR3 nucleotides are TGTGCCAGCAGCGTAGATTTGCGCACAGATACGCAGTATTTT. The full variable domain, in which reference TRBV9 and TRBJ2-3 provide the parts outside the CDR3, is DSGVTQTPKHLITATGQRVTLRCSPRSGDLSVYWYQQSLDQGLQFLIQYYNGEERAKGNILERFSAQQFPDLHSELNLSSLELGDSALYFCASSVDLRTDTQYFGPGTRLTVL.

This clone was found once. The V and J genes are TRBV7-9 and TRBJ2-1; 10 bases line up with TRBD2. The CDR3 length is 19 residues. The V gene end was trimmed by 5 bases and the J gene end by 5 bases; junction bases not matched to a gene: 18. Germline values: CDR1 SEHNR, CDR2 FQNEAQ (reference sequence). The CDR3 here is CASSTQGKREGRVHNEQFF. CDR3 DNA sequence: TGTGCCAGCAGCACACAGGGTAAGCGGGAGGGCCGGGTCCACAATGAGCAGTTCTTC.

The V and J genes are TRBV6-4 and TRBJ1-2; 11 nucleotides line up with TRBD1. The CDR3 length is 14 residues. The V gene end was trimmed by 6 bases and the J gene end by 8 bases; junction bases not matched to a gene: 8. The germline gives CDR1 MRHNA, CDR2 SNTAGT. Here the CDR3 reads CASRIGQGAVGYTF. DNA of the CDR3: TGTGCCAGCAGAATTGGACAGGGGGCGGTCGGCTACACCTTC.

The chain combines TRBV28 with TRBJ1-1, with D uncertain. Germline V gene sequence: CDR1 MDHEN, CDR2 SYDVKM. CDR3 length: 13 amino acids. Trimming took 3 bases from V and 3 from J, leaving 8 bases between them. CDR3 DNA sequence: TGTGCCAGCAGTTTGGAAACCTACACTGAAGCTTTCTTT. As protein: CASSLETYTEAFF.

V usage is TRBV6-1 and J usage is TRBJ2-2; the D is unclear. This CDR3 is 16 amino acids long. The V end lost 5 bases, the J end lost 0 bases, and 13 bases lay between the germline ends. CDR1 and CDR2 (germline): MNHNS, SASEGT. CDR3 amino acids: CASSKGRIANTGELFF. CDR3 coding DNA: TGTGCCAGCAGTAAAGGACGCATCGCGAACACCGGGGAGCTGTTTTTT.

As regards this clone: Other DNA sequences in this specimen translate into the identical CDR3. The chain carries TRBV5-1 and TRBJ2-7; D may correspond to TRBD1 or TRBD2 (5 bases each). In germline, CDR1 is SGHRS, CDR2 YFSETQ. The CDR3 runs to 13 residues. V shed 3 bases and J shed 3 bases, with 10 bases lying between them. Written as DNA, the CDR3 is TGCGCCAGCAGCTGGGGGACGGGCTACGAGCAGTACTTC. Protein product: CASSWGTGYEQYF.

The chain recombines TRBV28 with TRBJ1-4; 8 nucleotides agree with TRBD1. Per the germline V gene, CDR1 is MDHEN and CDR2 is SYDVKM. The CDR3 extends over 14 amino acids. V trimming: 6 bases; J trimming: 4 bases; junction bases outside the gene matches: 4. The CDR3 is CASRRQGNNEKLFF. CDR3 coding DNA: TGTGCCAGCAGGAGACAGGGGAATAATGAAAAACTGTTTTTT.

This rearrangement joins TRBV14 to TRBJ1-2; TRBD1 aligns across 7 bases. The CDR3 has 17 residues. Germline assignment: CDR1 SGHDN and CDR2 FVKESK. With V trimmed by 2 bases and J by 0 bases, 9 bases remained unmatched. This CDR3 reads CASSQKTGALSNYGYTF. The DNA of the CDR3 is TGTGCCAGCAGCCAAAAAACAGGGGCGCTGTCTAACTATGGCTACACCTTC.

There are a few counts of this clone. The V gene is TRBV4-1, the J gene TRBJ1-1; no firm D call. The CDR3 has 14 residues. Germline assignment: CDR1 MGHRA and CDR2 YSYEKL. V lost 4 bases, J lost 4 bases, and 13 bases lay in between. The CDR3: CASSLIRAGTEAFF. The DNA for the CDR3 is TGCGCCAGCAGCCTCATCCGAGCTGGCACTGAAGCTTTCTTT.

The chain has TRBV6-1 and TRBJ1-1, with D hard to call. The CDR3 is 15 amino acids. The germline V gene encodes CDR1 MNHNS and CDR2 SASEGT. Trimming took 0 bases from V and 4 from J, leaving 12 bases between them. This chain's CDR3 is CASSEALGSGTEAFF. CDR3 in DNA: TGTGCCAGCAGTGAAGCGCTCGGGTCGGGCACTGAAGCTTTCTTT.

This chain connects TRBV14 to TRBJ1-2; 7 bases match TRBD1. V trimming: 0 bases; J trimming: 4 bases; junction bases outside the gene matches: 14. The CDR3 length is 18 residues. Germline-derived CDR1 and CDR2 are SGHDN and FVKESK. The CDR3 loop is CASSQDLSGGVLSYGYTF. CDR3 nucleotide sequence: TGTGCCAGCAGCCAAGATCTGTCAGGGGGTGTTCTGAGCTATGGCTACACCTTC. Full variable domain (outside the CDR3, taken from reference TRBV14 and TRBJ1-2): EAGVTQFPSHSVIEKGQTVTLRCDPISGHDNLYWYRRVMGKEIKFLLHFVKESKQDESGMPNNRFLAERTGGTYSTLKVQPAELEDSGVYFCASSQDLSGGVLSYGYTFGSGTRLTVV.

This chain connects TRBV29-1 to TRBJ2-7; D is possibly TRBD1 or TRBD2 (6 bases each). Germline values: CDR1 SQVTM, CDR2 ANQGSEA. This CDR3 contains 13 residues. V lost 4 bases and J 6 bases, leaving 16 bases between the germline ends. CDR3 DNA sequence: TGCAGCGTTGGGACCAACGGGGGCGGCGAGCAGTACTTC. Its protein is CSVGTNGGGEQYF.

This clone was counted a single time. The chain recombines TRBV2 with TRBJ2-7; no clear D gene. The CDR3 extends over 14 amino acids. Germline CDR1 and CDR2: SNHLY and FYNNEI. The V end was cut by 6 bases, the J end by 0 bases, with 12 bases between. CDR3 DNA sequence: TGTGCCAGCAGCCAGACGGATTCCTCCTACGAGCAGTACTTC. Amino acids: CASSQTDSSYEQYF.

The chain has TRBV6-6 and TRBJ1-4; D is ambiguous. The CDR3 totals 12 residues. V was shortened by 5 bases and J by 10 bases, with 11 bases between the two germline ends. CDR1 is MNHNY, CDR2 SVGAGI, per germline (reference sequence). CDR3 residues: CASSLTAGKLFF. As DNA, the CDR3 is TGTGCCAGCAGTCTGACGGCGGGAAAACTGTTTTTT.

The chain combines TRBV6-5 with TRBJ1-1; no reliable D call. CDR3 size: 14 residues. Germline CDR1 MNHEY, CDR2 SVGAGI. V lost 8 bases and J lost 1, with 14 bases in between. The CDR3 region has the DNA TGTGCCAGCCTGAAGGGAGCGGGGAACACTGAAGCTTTCTTT. Residues: CASLKGAGNTEAFF.

The rearrangement links TRBV28 to TRBJ1-3; maybe TRBD1 (5 bases). Trimming removed 4 bases at V and 9 bases at J, with 13 bases between. The germline V gene encodes CDR1 MDHEN and CDR2 SYDVKM. The CDR3 totals 13 residues. The CDR3 here is CASSSQGPGTIYF. CDR3 coding DNA: TGTGCCAGCAGTTCTCAGGGTCCTGGCACCATATATTTT.

This clone came up many times. CDR3 in DNA: TGTGCCAGCAGCTCTAACACAGGGCCCTACGAGCAGTACTTC. It specifies CASSSNTGPYEQYF. This rearrangement joins TRBV7-2 to TRBJ2-7; TRBD1 might be the D (6 bases). V was cut by 4 bases and J by 2 bases, with 12 bases left in between. CDR3 size: 14 residues. The germline V gene has CDR1 SGHTA and CDR2 FQGNSA.

This rearrangement joins TRBV6-1 to TRBJ2-2; 10 bases agree with TRBD2. CDR1 is MNHNS and CDR2 is SASEGT in the germline V gene. V gave up 4 bases and J gave up 2 bases; unmatched junction bases: 7. CDR3 length: 17 amino acids. CDR3 bases: TGTGCCAGCAGTGCTCTAGCGGGAGTTAAAAACACCGGGGAGCTGTTTTTT. Protein product: CASSALAGVKNTGELFF.

This clone was found many times. J is TRBJ2-7 and V is TRBV4-3; 14 bases are shared with TRBD2. This CDR3 is built from 17 residues. Germline CDR1 LGHNA, CDR2 YSLEER. With 4 bases clipped from V and 1 base from J, the junction kept 6 bases outside the gene matches. The DNA of the CDR3 is TGCGCCAGCAGCCGGGGACTAGCGGGAGATGCGTCCTACGAGCAGTACTTC. Residues: CASSRGLAGDASYEQYF.

The rearrangement uses TRBV6-4 and TRBJ2-2; 10 positions match TRBD2. The germline V gene has CDR1 MRHNA and CDR2 SNTAGT. Unmatched junction bases numbered 6, after V lost 4 bases and J lost 4 bases. This CDR3 has 16 amino acids. The CDR3 sequence: CASSVTAGGSTGELFF. CDR3 DNA sequence: TGTGCCAGCAGTGTTACAGCGGGAGGGAGCACCGGGGAGCTGTTTTTT.

The chain combines TRBV28 with TRBJ2-5, with a tentative D call TRBD2 (6 bases). The germline CDR1 and CDR2 sequences are MDHEN and SYDVKM. The CDR3 contains 14 residues. Trimming left V 5 bases short and J 2 bases short, with 12 bases between. The CDR3 region has the DNA TGTGCCAGCAGTCCGGGGGACTTTCAAGAGACCCAGTACTTC. Amino acids: CASSPGDFQETQYF.

The rearrangement uses TRBV7-3 and TRBJ2-1; tentatively, D is TRBD2 (6 bases). The germline V gene encodes CDR1 SGHTA and CDR2 FQGTGA. Trimming removed 5 bases from V and 0 bases from J, with 14 bases in between. The CDR3 spans 16 residues. CDR3 nucleotides: TGTGCCAGCAGCCCCGGGCCGGGAGTCTCCTACAATGAGCAGTTCTTC. Translating gives CASSPGPGVSYNEQFF.

This clone turned up a few times. The chain joins TRBV7-9 to TRBJ2-7; D is unclear. V lost 1 base and J 2 bases, leaving 3 bases between the germline ends. This CDR3 has 12 amino acids. Germline V CDR1 and CDR2: SEHNR, FQNEAQ (reference sequence). The CDR3: CASSLETYEQYF. CDR3 coding DNA: TGTGCCAGCAGCTTAGAAACCTACGAGCAGTACTTC.